Each of the 9 T cell receptor beta chains below was sequenced from the same sample in a study of cytomegalovirus exposure and HLA in healthy donors (dated by TCRdb to 2016 to 2017). The library came from the immunoSEQ multiplex PCR assay. For the multiplex PCR, a mixture combining 60 forward primers for TCR Vbeta segments and 13 reverse primers for TCR Jbeta segments was used. TCRdb took this table from immuneACCESS and kept in-frame rearrangements with V and J called. Such tables lack part of the clones; where checked against another copy, unresolved V genes explain under half of the gap, and the rest is unexplained. Here the sample has around 96,000 clones; around 74% occur a single time. The ten largest make up 9.5% to 13% of the sample. The specimen sequenced was PBMCs. The receptors originated from a man in his thirties or forties in good health and CMV-seropositive.

V is TRBV7-2 and J is TRBJ2-5, with TRBD1 as a possible D gene (6 bases). CDR1 and CDR2 (germline): SGHTA, FQGNSA. The CDR3 is 16 amino acids. Between the trimmed V and J ends, which lost 1 base and 5 bases, there was a span of 17 bases. The CDR3 DNA reads as TGTGCCAGCAGCTTAGTGGGGGCCGGACAGCCCGAGACCCAGTACTTC. This gives the protein CASSLVGAGQPETQYF.

This clone showed up just a few times. V and J are TRBV7-3 and TRBJ2-6, with a weak D call TRBD1 (5 bases). Germline CDR1 reads SGHTA; CDR2 reads FQGTGA. The CDR3 spans 15 residues. Trimming left V 4 bases short and J 0 bases short, with 7 bases between. CDR3 residues: CASSSRASGANVLTF. Written as DNA, the CDR3 is TGTGCCAGCAGCTCCAGGGCCTCTGGGGCCAACGTCCTGACTTTC.

This clone was recorded only once. One end of the junction does not line up with germline, which may come from a read error. J is TRBJ2-3 and V is TRBV7-9, with TRBD2 identical over 10 bases. The CDR3 spans 17 residues. CDR1 SEHNR and CDR2 FQNEAQ come from the germline V gene (reference sequence). CDR3 in amino acids: CSSSRRRSGGAADTQYF. The CDR3 bases are TGTTCCAGCAGCAGGAGGAGAAGCGGGGGGGCCGCAGATACGCAGTATTTT.

This chain uses TRBV10-3 with TRBJ1-2; TRBD1 might be the D (5 bases). Germline CDR1 is ENHRY and CDR2 is SYGVKD. The length of the CDR3 is 15 residues. V lost 3 bases, J lost 4 bases, and 15 bases lay in between. The CDR3 sequence is CAISDPQGLGYGYTF. CDR3 nucleotides: TGTGCCATCAGTGACCCTCAGGGTTTAGGCTATGGCTACACCTTC.

The V gene is TRBV6-7, the J gene TRBJ2-5; TRBD1 aligns across 8 bases. TRBV6-7 is given ORF status, its function remaining uncertain. The CDR3 runs to 18 residues. Trimming took 0 bases from V and 1 from J; bases not matched to a gene: 10. CDR3 nucleotide sequence: TGTGCCAGCAGTTACTCTTTATCGTCAGGGGGCCCCCAAGAGACCCAGTACTTC. Its protein product is CASSYSLSSGGPQETQYF.

This clone was seen a handful of times. V is TRBV30 and J is TRBJ1-2; unclear D gene. V was trimmed by 4 bases and J by 8 bases, leaving 14 bases between them. CDR3 size: 12 residues. Germline assignment: CDR1 GTSNPN and CDR2 SVGIG (reference sequence). The CDR3 region has the DNA TGTGCCTGGACTCGGGGAATTGGAGGCTACACCTTC. Residues: CAWTRGIGGYTF.

This clone was counted a single time. Compared with germline, one end of the junction differs, possibly owing to a read error. CDR3 residues: CSSSPSRRGGTEAFF. The CDR3 DNA reads as TGTTCCAGCAGCCCTAGTCGGAGGGGCGGCACTGAAGCTTTCTTT. The chain uses TRBV7-9 and TRBJ1-1; TRBD1 is a possible D gene (5 bases). The germline V gene has CDR1 SEHNR and CDR2 FQNEAQ (reference sequence). This CDR3 has 15 residues.

This chain connects TRBV6-5 to TRBJ1-4; TRBD1 might be the D (5 bases). Germline V CDR1 and CDR2: MNHEY, SVGAGI. The CDR3 contains 14 residues. V lost 6 bases and J lost 8, with 16 bases in between. The CDR3 sequence: CASSFTGSAEKLFF. CDR3 nucleotides: TGTGCCAGCAGCTTCACAGGAAGCGCCGAAAAACTGTTTTTT.

The CDR3 loop is CASSPTDTRSYEQYF. In DNA form, the CDR3 reads TGTGCCAGCAGTCCGACCGACACCCGCTCCTACGAGCAGTACTTC. The rearrangement joins TRBV6-5 to TRBJ2-7; D remains ambiguous. There are 15 residues in the CDR3. In germline, CDR1 is MNHEY, CDR2 SVGAGI. The V end was cut by 5 bases, the J end by 0 bases, with 14 bases between.